The sequence of this T cell receptor beta chain was determined in a study of CD8 T cells in seronegative destructive rheumatoid arthritis (dated by TCRdb to the early 2020s). In the study overall: At the time of sampling, biological drugs were being given to seven out of the eight CND-RA patients. Peripheral CD8+ TCRbeta repertoires of CCP-negative destructive rheumatoid arthritis (CND-RA) patients were compared with newly diagnosed seropositive RA, seronegative RA and healthy controls. The seropositive RA, seronegative RA and healthy control comparison cohorts were taken from a previously published TCRbeta dataset and were not newly sequenced.

The CDR3 contains 15 residues, cysteine and phenylalanine counted. CDR3 DNA only is kept here, 45 bases in frame from base 1. Trimming removed 0 bases from V and 2 bases from J, leaving 8 bases between the germline ends. The germline V gene (reference sequence) sets CDR1 to SEHNR and CDR2 to FQNEAQ. Following the manufacturer's instructions, genomic DNA from CD8+ cells served as the input for TCRbeta sequencing. A genomics technology centre in Finland performed the TCRbeta sequencing with the immunoSEQ assay. As for how the authors treated the data: Clonotype tables produced by the immunoSEQ preprocessing pipeline were converted into VDJtools format, and non-productive clonotypes were filtered out. Any sample with fewer than 10,000 reads was excluded, the remaining samples were subsampled to 10,000 reads, and most of the eight CND-RA samples made it through. Using the VDJtools CalcDiversityStats function on data subsampled to 10,000 reads, the Shannon-Wiener, Simpson and clonality indices were calculated. To infer antigen specificity, non-singleton TCRbeta clonotypes were hard-matched against VDJdb, with no mismatches permitted. CDR3 sequences that differed by a single amino acid (Hamming distance 1) were grouped into clusters that potentially share antigen targets. After groups were resampled to six samples, public clonotypes were tested for group enrichment with one-sided Fisher's exact tests, and this procedure was repeated ten times. TCRdb's version of the immuneACCESS table is confined to in-frame rearrangements and falls short of the full clone set. An unresolved V gene accounts for under half of the shortfall where checked; the remainder is of unknown origin. The V and J calls and clone size were taken over from that table, and D and trimming were inferred from the DNA. Here the sample has 650 to 800 clones; around 85% occur a single time. The top ten hold around a tenth of the sample.

As concerns this clone: Its binding antigen is unknown. No qualities accompany the bases; no much larger clone lies one base away.

CND-RA patients tested negative on the clinical CCP2 antibody test, and even with active therapy their joint destruction kept progressing. Every CND-RA patient showed typical joint destruction in the wrists and ankles and had failed conventional anti-rheumatic therapy. CND-RA patients were sampled not at diagnosis but after long disease histories, which in several cases spanned decades. Fifty millilitres of EDTA-anticoagulated peripheral blood were drawn from each patient. Density gradient separation with Ficoll-Paque PLUS was used to isolate peripheral blood mononuclear cells. CD8+ cells were isolated from fresh or cryopreserved PBMCs by AutoMACS magnetic bead positive selection, with purity checked by flow cytometry. Nucleospin Tissue or Tissue XS kits were used for genomic DNA extraction, and quantification was performed on a Qubit 2.0 fluorometer. On the study overall, not on this receptor specifically: No public clonotype enrichment survived Benjamini-Hochberg correction across the 117,399 clonotypes tested. After adjustment for age, less diverse and more clonal CD8+ TCRbeta repertoires appeared to be present in CND-RA patients than in other RA subtypes. Without diagnostic samples, TCR repertoire differences may partly reflect poor disease control over the years rather than being present at onset. More CMV-reactive and fewer influenza A-reactive CD8+ TCRbeta sequences were observed in CND-RA repertoires than in controls and other RA subtypes. A distinct set of enriched public clonotypes appeared to be present in CND-RA patients, and the authors interpreted this finding as support for a separate disease subset. The small size of the CND-RA cohort was noted as a limitation of the study.

This sequence uses TRBV7-9 and TRBJ2-1; perhaps TRBD1 is the D gene, with 6 bases matching. The sequencing input was CD8+ T cells from blood. The origin of this receptor is a woman aged 45 to 70 with seronegative destructive rheumatoid arthritis. The CDR3 protein sequence reads: CASSLAGTTYNEQFF. The nucleotides are TGTGCCAGCAGCTTAGCCGGGACAACCTACAATGAGCAGTTCTTC.